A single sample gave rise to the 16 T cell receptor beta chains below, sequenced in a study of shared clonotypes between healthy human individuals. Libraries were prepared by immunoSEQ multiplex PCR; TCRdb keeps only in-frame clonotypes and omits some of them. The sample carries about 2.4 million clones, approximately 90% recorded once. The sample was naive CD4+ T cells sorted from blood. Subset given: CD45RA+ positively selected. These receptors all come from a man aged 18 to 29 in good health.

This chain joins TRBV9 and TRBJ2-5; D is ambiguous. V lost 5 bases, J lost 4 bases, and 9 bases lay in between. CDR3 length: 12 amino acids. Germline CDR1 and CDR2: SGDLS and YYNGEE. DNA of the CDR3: TGTGCCAGCAGTGCCCAGTCAGAGACCCAGTACTTC. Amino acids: CASSAQSETQYF.

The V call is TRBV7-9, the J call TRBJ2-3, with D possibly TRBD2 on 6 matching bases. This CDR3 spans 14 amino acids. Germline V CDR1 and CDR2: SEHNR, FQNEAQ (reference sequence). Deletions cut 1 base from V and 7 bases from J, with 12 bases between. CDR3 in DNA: TGTGCCAGCAGCTTAGACGGGAGAGCGAATACGCAGTATTTT. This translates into CASSLDGRANTQYF.

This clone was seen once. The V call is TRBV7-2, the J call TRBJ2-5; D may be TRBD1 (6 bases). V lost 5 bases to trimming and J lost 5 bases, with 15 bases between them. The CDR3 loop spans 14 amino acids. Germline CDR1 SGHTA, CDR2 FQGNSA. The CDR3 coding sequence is TGTGCCAGCAGCCCCCGGGACAATTGGGAGACCCAGTACTTC. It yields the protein CASSPRDNWETQYF. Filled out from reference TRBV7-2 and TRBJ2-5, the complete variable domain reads GAGVSQSPSNKVTEKGKDVELRCDPISGHTALYWYRQSLGQGLEFLIYFQGNSAPDKSGLPSDRFSAERTGGSVSTLTIQRTQQEDSAVYLCASSPRDNWETQYFGPGTRLLVL.

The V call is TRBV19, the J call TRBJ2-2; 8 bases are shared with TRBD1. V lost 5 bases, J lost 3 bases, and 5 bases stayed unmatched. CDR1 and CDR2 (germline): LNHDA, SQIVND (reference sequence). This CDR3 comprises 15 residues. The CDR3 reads CASSLRGRDTGELFF. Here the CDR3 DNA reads TGTGCCAGTAGTCTCAGGGGGCGCGACACCGGGGAGCTGTTTTTT.

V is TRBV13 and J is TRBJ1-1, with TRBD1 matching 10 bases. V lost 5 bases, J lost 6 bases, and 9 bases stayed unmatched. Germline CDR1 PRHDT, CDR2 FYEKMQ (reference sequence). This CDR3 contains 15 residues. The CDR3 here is CASSLGDRGSPEAFF. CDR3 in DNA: TGTGCCAGCAGCCTCGGGGACAGGGGATCCCCTGAAGCTTTCTTT.

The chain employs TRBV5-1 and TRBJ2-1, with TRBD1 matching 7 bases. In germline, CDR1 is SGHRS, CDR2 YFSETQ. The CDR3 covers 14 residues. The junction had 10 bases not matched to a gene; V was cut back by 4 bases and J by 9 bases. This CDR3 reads CASSVGQASSEQFF. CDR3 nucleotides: TGCGCCAGCAGCGTCGGACAGGCCAGCAGTGAGCAGTTCTTC.

CDR3 in DNA: TGTGCCAGCAGCCTACTGGGACTAGCGGGAGCTGGAGATACGCAGTATTTT. It specifies CASSLLGLAGAGDTQYF. V and J are TRBV7-2 and TRBJ2-3, with 14 nucleotides matching TRBD2. Trimming cost V 5 bases and J 5 bases; bases outside gene matches: 9. The CDR3 contains 17 residues. Germline V gene lookup returns CDR1 SGHTA and CDR2 FQGNSA.

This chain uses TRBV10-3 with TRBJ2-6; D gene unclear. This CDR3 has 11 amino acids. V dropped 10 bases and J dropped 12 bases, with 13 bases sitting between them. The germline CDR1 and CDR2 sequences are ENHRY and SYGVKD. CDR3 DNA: TGTGCCACGACCGCCACCAGCGTCCTGACTTTC. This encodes CATTATSVLTF.

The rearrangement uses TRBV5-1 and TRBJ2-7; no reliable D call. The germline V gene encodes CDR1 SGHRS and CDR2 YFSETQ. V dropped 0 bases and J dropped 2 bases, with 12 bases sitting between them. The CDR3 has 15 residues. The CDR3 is CASSLAWEQTYEQYF. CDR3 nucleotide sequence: TGCGCCAGCAGCTTGGCCTGGGAACAGACCTACGAGCAGTACTTC.

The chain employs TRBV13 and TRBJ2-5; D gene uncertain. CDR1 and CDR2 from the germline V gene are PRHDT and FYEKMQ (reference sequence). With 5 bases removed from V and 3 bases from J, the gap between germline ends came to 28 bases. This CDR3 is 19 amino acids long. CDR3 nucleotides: TGTGCCAGCAGCCCACCCCGGGCTAACGTCGATAAGGGAAAAGAGACCCAGTACTTC. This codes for CASSPPRANVDKGKETQYF.

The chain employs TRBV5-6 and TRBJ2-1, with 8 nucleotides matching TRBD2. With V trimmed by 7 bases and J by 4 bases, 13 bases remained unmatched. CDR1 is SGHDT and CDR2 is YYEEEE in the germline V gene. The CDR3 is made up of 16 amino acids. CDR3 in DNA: TGTGCCAGCCGATTGCGGACTAGCTCTTCATACAATGAGCAGTTCTTC. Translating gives CASRLRTSSSYNEQFF.

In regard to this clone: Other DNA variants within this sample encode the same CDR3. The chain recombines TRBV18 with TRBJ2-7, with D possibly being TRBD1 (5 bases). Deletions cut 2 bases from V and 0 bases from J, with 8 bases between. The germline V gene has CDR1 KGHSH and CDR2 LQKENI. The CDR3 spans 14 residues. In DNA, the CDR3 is TGTGCCAGCTCACCATCAGGGAACTCCTACGAGCAGTACTTC. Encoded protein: CASSPSGNSYEQYF. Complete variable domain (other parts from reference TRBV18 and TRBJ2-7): NAGVMQNPRHLVRRRGQEARLRCSPMKGHSHVYWYRQLPEEGLKFMVYLQKENIIDESGMPKERFSAEFPKEGPSILRIQQVVRGDSAAYFCASSPSGNSYEQYFGPGTRLTVT.

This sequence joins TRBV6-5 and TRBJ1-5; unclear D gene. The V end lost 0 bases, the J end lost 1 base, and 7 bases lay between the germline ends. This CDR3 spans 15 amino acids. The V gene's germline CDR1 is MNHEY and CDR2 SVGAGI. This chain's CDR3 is CASSYSGISNQPQHF. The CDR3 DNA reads TGTGCCAGCAGTTACTCAGGGATCAGCAATCAGCCCCAGCATTTT.

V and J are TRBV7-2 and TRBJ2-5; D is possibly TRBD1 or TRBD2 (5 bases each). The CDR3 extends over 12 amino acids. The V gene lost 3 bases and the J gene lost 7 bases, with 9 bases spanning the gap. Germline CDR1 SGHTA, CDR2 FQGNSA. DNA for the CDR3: TGTGCCAGCAGCTTTGATGGGGGGACCCAGTACTTC. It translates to CASSFDGGTQYF.

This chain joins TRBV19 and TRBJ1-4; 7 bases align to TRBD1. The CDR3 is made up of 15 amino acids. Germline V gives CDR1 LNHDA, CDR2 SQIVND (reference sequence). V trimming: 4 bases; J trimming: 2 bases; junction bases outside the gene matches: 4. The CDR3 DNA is TGTGCCAGTAGTACATACAGGGGTACTAATGAAAAACTGTTTTTT. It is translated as CASSTYRGTNEKLFF.

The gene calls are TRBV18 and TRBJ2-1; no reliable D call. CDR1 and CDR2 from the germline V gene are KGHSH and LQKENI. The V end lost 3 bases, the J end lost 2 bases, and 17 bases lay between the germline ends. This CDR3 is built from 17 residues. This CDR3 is CASSPPNGRWTYNEQFF. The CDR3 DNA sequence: TGTGCCAGCTCACCTCCCAACGGCAGGTGGACCTACAATGAGCAGTTCTTC.